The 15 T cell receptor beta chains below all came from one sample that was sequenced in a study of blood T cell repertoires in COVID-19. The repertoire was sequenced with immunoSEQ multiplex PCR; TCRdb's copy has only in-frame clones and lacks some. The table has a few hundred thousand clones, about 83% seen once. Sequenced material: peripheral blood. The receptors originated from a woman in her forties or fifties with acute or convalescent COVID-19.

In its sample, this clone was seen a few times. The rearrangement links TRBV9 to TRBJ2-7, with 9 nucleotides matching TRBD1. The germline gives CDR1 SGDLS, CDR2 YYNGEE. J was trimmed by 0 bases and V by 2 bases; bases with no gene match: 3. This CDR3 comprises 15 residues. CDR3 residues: CASSVTGGRSYEQYF. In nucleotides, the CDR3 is TGTGCCAGCAGCGTCACAGGGGGCCGCTCCTACGAGCAGTACTTC.

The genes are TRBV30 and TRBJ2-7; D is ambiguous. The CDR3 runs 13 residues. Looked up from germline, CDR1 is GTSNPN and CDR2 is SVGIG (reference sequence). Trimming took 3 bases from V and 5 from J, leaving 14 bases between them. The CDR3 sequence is CAWSPLSAHEQYF. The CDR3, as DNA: TGTGCCTGGAGCCCTCTCAGCGCCCACGAGCAGTACTTC.

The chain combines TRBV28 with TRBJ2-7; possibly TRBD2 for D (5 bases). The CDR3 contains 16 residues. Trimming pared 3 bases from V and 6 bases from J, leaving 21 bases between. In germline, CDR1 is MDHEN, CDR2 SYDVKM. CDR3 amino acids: CASSLSTASSRSEQYF. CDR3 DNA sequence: TGTGCCAGCAGTTTGTCGACGGCTAGCTCTCGGTCCGAGCAGTACTTC.

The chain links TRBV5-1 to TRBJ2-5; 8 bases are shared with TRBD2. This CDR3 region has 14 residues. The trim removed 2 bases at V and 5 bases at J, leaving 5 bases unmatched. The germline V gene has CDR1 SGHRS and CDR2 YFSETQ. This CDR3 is CASSLAGEGETQYF. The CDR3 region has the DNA TGCGCCAGCAGCTTAGCGGGAGAGGGGGAGACCCAGTACTTC.

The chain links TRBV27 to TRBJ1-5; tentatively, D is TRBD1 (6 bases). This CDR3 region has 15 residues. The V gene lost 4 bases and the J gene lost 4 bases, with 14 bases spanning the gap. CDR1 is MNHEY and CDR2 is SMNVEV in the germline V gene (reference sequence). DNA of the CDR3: TGTGCCAGCAGTTATGGGGGCCGGGTTAATCAGCCCCAGCATTTT. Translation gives CASSYGGRVNQPQHF.

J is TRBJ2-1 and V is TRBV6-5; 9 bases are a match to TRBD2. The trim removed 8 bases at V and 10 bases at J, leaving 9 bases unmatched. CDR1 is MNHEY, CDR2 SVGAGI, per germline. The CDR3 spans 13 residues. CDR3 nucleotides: TGTGCCAGCCTTTTTACTAGCGGGTTGGAGCAGTTCTTC. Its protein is CASLFTSGLEQFF.

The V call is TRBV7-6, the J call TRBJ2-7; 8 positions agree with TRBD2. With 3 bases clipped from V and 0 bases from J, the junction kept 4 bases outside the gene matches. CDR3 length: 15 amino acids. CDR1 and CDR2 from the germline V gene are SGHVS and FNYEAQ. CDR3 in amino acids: CASSFGGDISYEQYF. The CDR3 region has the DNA TGTGCCAGCAGCTTCGGGGGGGACATCTCCTACGAGCAGTACTTC.

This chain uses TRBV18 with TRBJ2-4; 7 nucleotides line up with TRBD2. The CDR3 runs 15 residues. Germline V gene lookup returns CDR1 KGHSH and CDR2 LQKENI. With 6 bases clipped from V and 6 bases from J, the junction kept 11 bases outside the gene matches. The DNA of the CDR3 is TGTGCCAGCTCCCCGGGGGGAACTGTCAGAAACATTCAGTACTTC. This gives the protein CASSPGGTVRNIQYF. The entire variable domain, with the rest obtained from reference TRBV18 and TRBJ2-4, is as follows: NAGVMQNPRHLVRRRGQEARLRCSPMKGHSHVYWYRQLPEEGLKFMVYLQKENIIDESGMPKERFSAEFPKEGPSILRIQQVVRGDSAAYFCASSPGGTVRNIQYFGAGTRLSVL.

The CDR3 sequence is CASSTEGQGAYEQYF. In DNA form, the CDR3 reads TGCGCCAGCAGTACGGAGGGGCAGGGGGCCTACGAGCAGTACTTC. The rearrangement uses TRBV4-1 and TRBJ2-7; D possibly corresponds to TRBD1 (7 bases). The CDR3 has 15 amino acids. V dropped 6 bases and J dropped 2 bases, with 17 bases sitting between them. The germline V gene has CDR1 MGHRA and CDR2 YSYEKL.

The CDR3 here is CASSNAGTYEQYF. The CDR3 bases are TGTGCCAGCAGCAACGCCGGGACCTACGAGCAGTACTTC. The V and J genes are TRBV7-3 and TRBJ2-7; a possible D gene is TRBD2 (5 bases). Germline CDR1 reads SGHTA; CDR2 reads FQGTGA. The CDR3 is made up of 13 amino acids. Trimming left V 5 bases short and J 2 bases short, with 10 bases between.

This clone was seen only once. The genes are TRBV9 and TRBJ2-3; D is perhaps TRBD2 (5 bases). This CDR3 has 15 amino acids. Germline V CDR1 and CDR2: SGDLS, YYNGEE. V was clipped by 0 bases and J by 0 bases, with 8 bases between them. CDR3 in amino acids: CASSVVATSTDTQYF. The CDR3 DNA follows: TGTGCCAGCAGCGTAGTAGCGACTAGCACAGATACGCAGTATTTT.

Here the CDR3 reads CASLGERAGGNEQFF. Here the CDR3 DNA reads TGTGCCAGCCTCGGGGAGCGGGCGGGGGGCAATGAGCAGTTCTTC. The rearrangement links TRBV7-9 to TRBJ2-1, with TRBD2 matching over 8 bases. The germline gives CDR1 SEHNR, CDR2 FQNEAQ (reference sequence). This CDR3 contains 15 residues. Germline trimming cut 8 bases from V and 6 bases from J; bases unmatched to any gene: 12.

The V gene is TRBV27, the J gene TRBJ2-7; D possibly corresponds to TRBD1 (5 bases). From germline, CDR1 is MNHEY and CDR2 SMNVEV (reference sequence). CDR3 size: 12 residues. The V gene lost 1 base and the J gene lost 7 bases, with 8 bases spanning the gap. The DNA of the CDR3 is TGTGCCAGCAGTTTATGGGGCAGGGAGCAGTACTTC. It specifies CASSLWGREQYF.

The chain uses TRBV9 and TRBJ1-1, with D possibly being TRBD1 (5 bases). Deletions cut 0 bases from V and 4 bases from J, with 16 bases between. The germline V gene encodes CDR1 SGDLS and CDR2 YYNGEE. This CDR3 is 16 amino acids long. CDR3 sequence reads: CASSVAAGGVGTEAFF. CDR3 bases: TGTGCCAGCAGCGTAGCAGCCGGGGGGGTGGGCACTGAAGCTTTCTTT.

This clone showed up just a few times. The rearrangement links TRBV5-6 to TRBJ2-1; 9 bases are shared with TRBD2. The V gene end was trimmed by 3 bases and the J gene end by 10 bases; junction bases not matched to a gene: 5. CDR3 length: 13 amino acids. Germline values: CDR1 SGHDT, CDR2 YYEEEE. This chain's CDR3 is CASSSWGLAEQFF. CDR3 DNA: TGTGCCAGCAGCTCATGGGGACTAGCAGAGCAGTTCTTC.